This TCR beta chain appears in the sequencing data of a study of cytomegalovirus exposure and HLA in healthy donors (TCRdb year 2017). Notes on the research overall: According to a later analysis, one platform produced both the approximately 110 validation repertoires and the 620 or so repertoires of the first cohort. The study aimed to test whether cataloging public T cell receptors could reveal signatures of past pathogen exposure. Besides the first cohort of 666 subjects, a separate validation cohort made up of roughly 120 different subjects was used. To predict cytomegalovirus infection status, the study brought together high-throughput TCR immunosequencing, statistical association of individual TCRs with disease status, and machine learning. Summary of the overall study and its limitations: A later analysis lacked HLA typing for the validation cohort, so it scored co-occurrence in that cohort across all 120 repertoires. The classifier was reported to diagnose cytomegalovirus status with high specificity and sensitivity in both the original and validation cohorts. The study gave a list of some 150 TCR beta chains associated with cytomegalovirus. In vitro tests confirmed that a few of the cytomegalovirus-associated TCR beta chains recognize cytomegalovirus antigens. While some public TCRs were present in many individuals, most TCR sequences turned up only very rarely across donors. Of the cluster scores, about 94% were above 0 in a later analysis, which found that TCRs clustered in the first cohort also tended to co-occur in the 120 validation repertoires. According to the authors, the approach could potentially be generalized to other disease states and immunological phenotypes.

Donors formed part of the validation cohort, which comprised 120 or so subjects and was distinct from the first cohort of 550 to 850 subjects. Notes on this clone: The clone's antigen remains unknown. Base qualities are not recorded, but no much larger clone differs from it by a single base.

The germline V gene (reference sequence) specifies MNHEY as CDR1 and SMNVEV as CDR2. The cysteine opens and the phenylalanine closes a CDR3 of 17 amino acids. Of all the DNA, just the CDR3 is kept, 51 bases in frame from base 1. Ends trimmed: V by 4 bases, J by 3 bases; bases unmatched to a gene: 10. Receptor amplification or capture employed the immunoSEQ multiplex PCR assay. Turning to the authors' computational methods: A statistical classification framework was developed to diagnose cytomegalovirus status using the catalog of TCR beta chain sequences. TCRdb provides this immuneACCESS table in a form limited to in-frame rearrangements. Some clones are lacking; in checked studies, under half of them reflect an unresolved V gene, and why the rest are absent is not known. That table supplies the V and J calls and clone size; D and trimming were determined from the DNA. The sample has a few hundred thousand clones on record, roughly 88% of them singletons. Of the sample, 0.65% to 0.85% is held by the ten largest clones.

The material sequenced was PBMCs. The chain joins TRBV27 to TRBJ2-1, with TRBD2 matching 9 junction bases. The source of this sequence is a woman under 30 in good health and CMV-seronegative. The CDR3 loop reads CASSSSLAGVFYNEQFF. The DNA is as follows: TGTGCCAGCAGTTCCTCCTTAGCGGGAGTGTTCTACAATGAGCAGTTCTTC.